Listed below are T cell receptor beta chains from one sample, sequenced in a study of blood T cell repertoires in COVID-19. Profiled with immunoSEQ multiplex PCR; TCRdb holds only in-frame clones, not every one. The repertoire holds 200,000 to 300,000 clones, with approximately 85% as singletons. Sequenced input: PBMCs or T cells enriched from blood (not recorded which). These receptors were obtained from a woman between 45 and 60 years old with acute COVID-19. Both conserved end residues are part of each CDR3. The D gene is left open where the match is weak. Not all rows give a size; the values are once, few, many and, for expanded clones, a class.

-	TRBV7-8	TRBJ2-7	-	CASSLEETVGYEQYF	TGTGCCAGCAGCTTAGAGGAGACAGTCGGCTACGAGCAGTACTTC
-	TRBV27	TRBJ1-1	TRBD1	CASSLRGSPEAFF	TGTGCCAGCAGTCTCAGGGGGTCCCCTGAAGCTTTCTTT
-	TRBV7-2	TRBJ1-2	TRBD1	CASSPDRGYGYTF	TGTGCCAGCAGTCCGGACAGGGGGTATGGCTACACCTTC
-	TRBV14	TRBJ2-3	-	CASSRGGTSTDTQYF	TGTGCCAGCAGCCGCGGCGGGACTAGCACAGATACGCAGTATTTT
-	TRBV30	TRBJ1-1	-	CAWNGGTEAFF	TGTGCCTGGAACGGGGGCACTGAAGCTTTCTTT
once	TRBV12-5	TRBJ2-1	-	CASGLPPRGNEQFF	TGTGCTAGTGGTTTGCCGCCGAGAGGGAATGAGCAGTTCTTC
-	TRBV5-1	TRBJ2-5	-	CASSLTSTEETQYF	TGCGCCAGCAGCTTGACTAGCACAGAAGAGACCCAGTACTTC
-	TRBV9	TRBJ1-1	-	CASSGGHRNTEAFF	TGTGCCAGCAGCGGGGGACACCGGAACACTGAAGCTTTCTTT
-	TRBV9	TRBJ2-3	-	CASSVGVAHNTDTQYF	TGTGCCAGCAGCGTAGGTGTAGCTCACAACACAGATACGCAGTATTTT
-	TRBV7-2	TRBJ1-2	TRBD1	CASSPWDSYGYTF	TGTGCCAGCAGCCCCTGGGACAGCTATGGCTACACCTTC
-	TRBV6-5	TRBJ1-6	TRBD1	CASSWDSTNSPLHF	TGTGCCAGCAGCTGGGACAGCACTAATTCACCCCTCCACTTT
-	TRBV5-5	TRBJ2-7	TRBD1	CASRATGGPDRYEQYF	TGTGCCAGCAGGGCGACAGGGGGCCCAGATCGCTACGAGCAGTACTTC
-	TRBV7-9	TRBJ1-1	-	CASSLMGVNTEAFF	TGTGCCAGCAGCTTAATGGGCGTGAACACTGAAGCTTTCTTT
few	TRBV7-2	TRBJ1-1	TRBD1	CASSIDRDDEAFF	TGTGCCAGCAGCATCGACAGGGATGATGAAGCTTTCTTT
-	TRBV30	TRBJ1-5	-	CAWSNRENQPQHF	TGTGCCTGGAGTAACAGGGAAAATCAGCCCCAGCATTTT
-	TRBV5-1	TRBJ2-7	TRBD2	CASSRGLAGATYEQYF	TGCGCCAGCAGCCGAGGACTAGCGGGGGCTACCTACGAGCAGTACTTC
-	TRBV5-4	TRBJ1-5	-	CASSLVTGFLSNQPQHF	TGTGCCAGCAGCTTGGTGACAGGATTTCTTAGCAATCAGCCCCAGCATTTT
-	TRBV6-5	TRBJ1-2	TRBD1	CASREDRARSVGYTF	TGTGCCAGCAGGGAGGACAGGGCACGTTCGGTTGGCTACACCTTC
-	TRBV14	TRBJ2-5	TRBD2	CASSQRGLAVLGTQYF	TGTGCCAGCAGCCAGCGGGGACTAGCGGTCCTGGGGACCCAGTACTTC
-	TRBV20-1	TRBJ1-1	-	CSALLNTEAFF	TGCAGTGCTCTCCTGAACACTGAAGCTTTCTTT
-	TRBV6-5	TRBJ1-2	TRBD1	CASSYTTGGLGYTF	TGTGCCAGCAGTTACACTACAGGGGGCTTAGGCTACACCTTC
-	TRBV4-1	TRBJ1-3	TRBD1	CASSQDAGGSGNTIYF	TGCGCCAGCAGCCAAGATGCAGGGGGCTCTGGAAACACCATATATTTT
once	TRBV5-1	TRBJ1-4	TRBD1	CASSLGQGNNEKLFF	TGCGCCAGCAGCTTGGGACAGGGGAACAATGAAAAACTGTTTTTT
few	TRBV19	TRBJ2-7	-	CATSGGQGPPYEQYF	TGTGCCACCTCGGGAGGACAGGGCCCACCCTACGAGCAGTACTTC
-	TRBV12-3/TRBV12-4	TRBJ2-5	-	CATARGQETQYF	TGTGCCACCGCCAGGGGACAAGAGACCCAGTACTTC
-	TRBV6-1	TRBJ2-3	TRBD2	CASSERFSGLAGGPDTQYF	TGTGCCAGCAGTGAAAGGTTTTCAGGGCTAGCGGGGGGCCCAGATACGCAGTATTTT
-	TRBV7-2	TRBJ1-4	-	CASSLGLRDNEKLFF	TGTGCCAGCAGCTTAGGATTGCGGGATAATGAAAAACTGTTTTTT
-	TRBV6-2/TRBV6-3	TRBJ1-5	-	CASSYQADSNQPQHF	TGTGCCAGCAGTTACCAGGCAGACAGCAATCAGCCCCAGCATTTT
-	TRBV5-6	TRBJ1-2	-	CASSLSENYGYTF	TGTGCCAGCAGCCTTAGTGAGAACTATGGCTACACCTTC
once	TRBV4-3	TRBJ2-1	TRBD1	CASSQPDRDNEQFF	TGCGCCAGCAGCCAACCGGACAGGGACAATGAGCAGTTCTTC
-	TRBV29-1	TRBJ2-1	TRBD2	CSVPAGLAYNEQFF	TGCAGCGTTCCCGCGGGACTAGCCTACAATGAGCAGTTCTTC
-	TRBV9	TRBJ1-4	TRBD1	CASSTQGQGNEKLFF	TGTGCCAGCAGCACCCAGGGACAGGGAAATGAAAAACTGTTTTTT
-	TRBV5-5	TRBJ1-2	TRBD1	CASSPGWTGGYGYTF	TGTGCCAGCAGCCCCGGGTGGACAGGGGGCTATGGCTACACCTTC
-	TRBV30	TRBJ1-2	-	CAWSVAGNYGYTF	TGTGCCTGGAGTGTCGCGGGTAACTATGGCTACACCTTC
-	TRBV4-3	TRBJ2-7	TRBD1	CASSQDPWDRSYEQYF	TGCGCCAGCAGCCAAGATCCGTGGGACAGGTCCTACGAGCAGTACTTC
-	TRBV6-6	TRBJ2-1	-	CASIRGNNAYNEQFF	TGTGCCAGCATACGGGGGAATAACGCCTACAATGAGCAGTTCTTC
-	TRBV18	TRBJ2-3	-	CASSPPGGDTQYF	TGTGCCAGCTCACCACCCGGGGGAGATACGCAGTATTTT
-	TRBV6-5	TRBJ2-1	-	CASSPQRGHEQFF	TGTGCCAGCAGTCCCCAACGTGGGCATGAGCAGTTCTTC
-	TRBV29-1	TRBJ2-7	-	CSVLTGRTYEQYF	TGCAGCGTCCTGACGGGAAGGACCTACGAGCAGTACTTC
-	TRBV9	TRBJ2-1	TRBD2	CASSVAGTSGGPYNEQFF	TGTGCCAGCAGCGTAGCTGGGACTAGCGGGGGGCCCTACAATGAGCAGTTCTTC